This T cell receptor beta chain was obtained from a study of shared T cell receptors in the human thymus. Only in-frame clones appear in the TCRdb table, and some are missing; sequencing was by immunoSEQ multiplex PCR. The sample holds about 380,000 clones, 85% to 95% seen once. The CDR3 covers 13 residues. Germline loops: CDR1 SGHTA, CDR2 FQGNSA. The sample consisted of thymocytes. The TCR comes from a human donor. The chain couples TRBV7-2 to TRBJ2-5; unclear D gene. The J call may be faulty, since TRBJ2-7 better matches the DNA end. CDR3 protein: CASSLLVGNEQYF. For the CDR3, the DNA is TGTGCCAGCAGCTTACTGGTGGGGAACGAGCAGTACTTC.